This T cell receptor (beta chain) emerged from a study of cytomegalovirus exposure and HLA in healthy donors (dated by TCRdb to the late 2010s). Describing the broader study: An earlier analysis of some 600 of the donors reported 250 to 350 Gb of sequence data and 117 million unique TCR beta sequences obtained from 150 million to 200 million T cells. An early release covering approximately 600 HLA-typed donors comprised around 300 gigabases of sequencing data and 85 million or so unique TCR sequences. Of the roughly 420 genotyped donors, 70% to 90% were placed in the genetic ancestry cluster associated with self-reported Caucasian donors. The aim of the study was to test whether cataloging public T cell receptors could identify signatures of past pathogen exposure. The study used immunosequencing to profile the T cell repertoires of several hundred subjects and linked those repertoires to cytomegalovirus serostatus. Along with the roughly 710-subject first cohort, a separate validation cohort of over a hundred different subjects was used. To predict cytomegalovirus infection status, the study brought together high-throughput TCR immunosequencing, statistical association of individual TCRs with disease status, and machine learning. A later analysis re-examined previously published TCR beta repertoires from hundreds of donors and added high-resolution HLA genotyping to investigate patterns of TCR occurrence. In the later analysis, no new phenotypic data were used to find candidate immune exposures; instead, reliance was placed on TCR beta sequences and their occurrence across donors. An earlier analysis of 587 of the donors used high-throughput TCR beta sequencing to judge whether each TCR beta V gene segment behaved as functional or pseudogenic. Alongside the repertoire data, information on donor age, sex, ethnicity and CMV serostatus was compiled. Genome-wide SNP genotypes for about 65% of the roughly 670 donors were used in a later genetic analysis, which treated that subset as a discovery cohort. All discovery cohort repertoires had been generated on a single sequencing platform. HLA typing included class I and class II loci at four-digit resolution. The number of donors typed differed by locus, with roughly 620-630 for A, B, C, DRB1 and DQB1, 522 for DQA1, under 610 for DPA1, and around 430 for DPB1. Roughly 5 DR-DQ haplotypes were treated as single units for association and clustering because of strong linkage in the cohort. Across 300 to 500 genotyped donors of the cohort, an average of approximately 240,000 unique TCR beta nucleotide sequences per donor were sequenced, and approximately 17% of those sequences were non-productive.

The CDR3 numbers 11 residues from cysteine through phenylalanine. The CDR3 DNA has 33 bases and is translated from base 1. CDR1 and CDR2 are drawn from the germline V gene: SQVTM, ANQGSEA. Trimming removed 6 bases from V and 1 base from J, leaving 6 bases between the germline ends. In regard to this clone: It has no known antigen specificity. It has no much larger one-base neighbor in the sample; base qualities were not kept.

Library preparation used the immunoSEQ multiplex PCR assay. The multiplex PCR relied on a mix of 60 forward primers for TCR Vbeta segments and 13 reverse primers for TCR Jbeta segments. The CDR3 region of rearranged TCR beta genes was amplified from genomic DNA with a multiplex PCR assay. On the Illumina HiSeq System, the amplified TCR beta libraries were sequenced as 87-base-pair reads. The authors' analysis ran thus. A later analysis counted tens of millions of unique TCR beta chains across the 666 repertoires, and roughly 11 million of these chains were shared by at least two donors. Raw reads were error-corrected and collapsed into unique sequences with a nearest-neighbor algorithm that merged closely related sequences to remove PCR and sequencing errors. To assign V, D and J gene segments, CDR3 sequences were aligned to IMGT reference sequences. For a sequence to be retained, at least a six-nucleotide match to both a V gene segment and a J gene segment was required. A rearrangement was called productive if the CDR3 had no stop codons and remained in frame with V and J, and every other rearrangement was called non-productive. Following IMGT convention, CDR3 was defined as the stretch from the second conserved V-encoded cysteine up to the conserved J-encoded phenylalanine. The earlier analysis of some 550 of the donors excluded any sequence lacking an unambiguous match to a single V gene segment. An earlier analysis of around 600 of the donors classified V segments as functional when productive rearrangements were above 56.7% and as segregating when the standard deviation between donors was above 5%. A statistical classification framework was built to diagnose cytomegalovirus status from the catalog of TCR beta chain sequences. V and J gene assignment, in a later analysis, came from comparing TCR nucleotide sequences with IMGT/GENE-DB human TR gene sequences. Using the TCRdist pipeline, a later analysis assigned CDR3 sequences along with most-parsimonious VDJ recombination scenarios. In a later analysis, each TCR beta chain was defined by its CDR3 amino acid sequence together with its V-gene family, and reads without a unique V-gene family were excluded. In a later analysis, 450 to 600 highly shared, low-generation-probability nucleotide sequences were removed to address suspected cross-contamination and a sequencing artifact. For each public chain, a later analysis derived a clonal expansion index from normalized ranks of inferred template counts within each repertoire. In a later analysis, generation probabilities were computed using a VDJ recombination model fitted to out-of-frame rearrangements, and the results were checked against IGoR. In a later analysis, TCR-TCR, TCR-HLA and TCR-CMV co-occurrence was scored with hypergeometric tests, and a repertoire-size bias correction was applied to TCR pairs. False discovery rates were estimated in a later analysis by permuting HLA or CMV assignments 20 times. In a later analysis, co-occurring TCRs were grouped with DBSCAN, and TCRdist sequence similarity was added when clustering was performed within HLA-allele-positive subsets. Repertoires with fewer than 30,000 or more than 120,000 public chains, plus five repertoires with anomalous nucleotide sharing, were excluded from co-occurrence clustering. TCRdb retrieved this table from immuneACCESS and kept in-frame rearrangements only. Not all clones are present; in checked studies, unresolved V genes account for under half, and no reason is known for the remainder. Clone size and the V and J calls come from that table; the DNA yielded D and trimming. Recorded for this sample are just over 85,000 clones; about 74% of them occurred a single time. Jointly, the top ten make up 3% to 3.5% of the sample.

The cohort comprised 666 healthy bone marrow donors. Cohort members were all nominally healthy when sampled, although unrecorded immune exposures were likely present. The donor was CMV seronegative and belonged to the group of 350 or so seronegative cohort members. A peripheral blood sample was collected from each donor, and TCR beta sequencing was performed on peripheral blood mononuclear cells. The Qiagen DNeasy Blood Extraction Kit was used to extract genomic DNA from the blood cell samples. The research as a whole found: In a later analysis, several top co-occurrence clusters were reported to appear linked to parvovirus B19, influenza, CMV and Epstein-Barr virus. A group of highly shared sequence variants was considered likely to be a technical artifact of the sequencing pipeline. A further reported finding was that TCR beta sequences accurately predicted the HLA-A and HLA-B alleles for most subjects in the first cohort. Over 15 rarely observed V segments, including chromosome 9 orphons, were excluded from the earlier analysis of about 500 of the donors because counts were too low. Presence/absence analyses assumed roughly uniform sequencing depth across donors, an assumption that may not hold. Because the 87-base-pair reads could not distinguish some IMGT-functional V segments, including TRBV6-2 and TRBV6-3, those segments were excluded. In the study, some 160 TCR beta chains were listed as associated with cytomegalovirus. A later analysis found that most CMV-associated TCR beta chains appeared HLA-restricted, with HLA associations seemingly driven largely by CMV exposure. Most TCR sequences were observed very rarely across donors, whereas some public TCRs were present in many individuals. At a false discovery rate of 0.05, a later analysis linked around 15,000 TCR beta sequences to specific HLA alleles. Linkage disequilibrium might explain the correlated functional status among segregating V segments, but an unknown experimental factor could not be excluded. A few of the identified cytomegalovirus-associated TCR beta chains were confirmed in vitro to be specific for cytomegalovirus antigens. The classifier was reported to diagnose cytomegalovirus status with high specificity and sensitivity in both the original and validation cohorts. A later genetic analysis reported fewer N-insertions in productive TCRs among donors in an Asian-associated ancestry cluster than the approximately 700-donor mean. Strong co-occurrence of HLA alleles, especially DR and DQ, made assigning TCR associations to individual alleles difficult. The cohort was sequenced for TCR beta chains only, and without alpha or paired-chain data the features that could be detected were limited. In a later genetic analysis, a missense DCLRE1C variant was associated with V-gene and J-gene trimming of TCR beta chains, and the association was replicated in an independent cohort. CMV serostatus was the only immune exposure information available for the cohort. It was suggested by the authors that the approach could potentially be generalized to other disease states and immunological phenotypes. Compared with equally common non-associated chains, HLA-associated TCR beta chains in a later analysis were more clonally expanded and had lower generation probabilities. Broadly in line with IMGT annotations, most TCR beta V segments showed up in productive rearrangements about 87% or about 30% of the time in an earlier analysis of approximately 600 of the donors. A later analysis found that TCR association rates varied across HLA loci, with DRB1 alleles showing the most associated TCRs and HLA-C alleles the fewest. Because HLA typing was unavailable for some donors at each locus, only the typed subset was used in association tests.

In this chain, TRBV29-1 is recombined with TRBJ1-1; no D gene is confidently identified. This TCR was sampled from a man aged 40-55 years in good health and CMV-seronegative. The sequenced sample consisted of PBMCs. The sequenced DNA: TGCAGCGTCTGGAGGAACACTGAAGCTTTCTTT. Its protein product is CSVWRNTEAFF.